This T cell receptor (beta chain) was observed in a study of blood T cell repertoires in COVID-19. CDR3 length equals 11 residues. V gave up 3 bases and J gave up 10 bases, with 10 bases separating them. CDR1 and CDR2 from the germline V gene are DFQATT and SNEGSKA (reference sequence). TCRdb keeps only in-frame clones here, not all; method: immunoSEQ multiplex PCR. The profile shows about 280,000 clones, about nine tenths of them singletons. The V and J genes are TRBV20-1 and TRBJ2-1; D unclear. The sequenced sample consisted of peripheral blood. The receptor comes from a woman in her thirties or forties who had recovered from COVID-19. The CDR3 bases are TGCAGTGCTAGGACTTTAGCCGAGCAGTTCTTC. Protein: CSARTLAEQFF.